This paragraph reports one TCR beta chain. Its antigen is still unknown. The record has no base qualities; no much larger clone is one base away. Distinct nucleotide sequences in the sample also encode this CDR3. Each collaborating institution followed its own protocols to collect whole blood in K2EDTA tubes. Collaborator samples were shipped for TCRbeta analysis as frozen whole blood, isolated PBMCs, or DNA extracted from either sample type. The CDR3 contains 15 residues, cysteine and phenylalanine counted. Just CDR3 DNA is preserved here, 45 bases in frame from base 1. V was cut back by 1 base and J by 2 bases, leaving a gap of 12 bases between them. CDR1 SGHRS and CDR2 YFSETQ are derived from the germline V gene. The sample is drawn from a study of blood T cell repertoires in COVID-19 (dated by TCRdb to the early 2020s). General notes on the study: Samples covering the acute and convalescent phases of COVID-19 were provided by collaborators in the United States, Italy and Spain. The material from the prospective study consisted of cDNA or gDNA derived from T cells, B-cell-depleted T cells, or PBMCs. Subjects who had been exposed to COVID-19, were actively infected with it, or had recovered from it provided the deeply sampled blood TCRbeta repertoires that made up the dataset. The repertoires were released in a freely available public database intended as a resource for research on the immune response to SARS-CoV-2. The samples were drawn from two sources: the first 160 participants of the ongoing ImmuneRACE study, and fewer than 1,500 subjects contributed by 6 global collaborators. The sample metadata nearly always contained a de-identified subject ID, COVID-19 status, age in years and sex. Where HLA class I and class II types were available, the types were taken from metadata supplied by the sample provider, not from assay-based typing. Overall study results and their limits: The amount of clinical and demographic metadata varied by source and participant and was provided uncurated.

The immunoSEQ Assay, a bias-controlled multiplex PCR, was used to amplify TCRbeta CDR3 regions from genomic DNA. Turning to the authors' computational methods: Nucleated cell counts per sample were estimated from amplification of reference gene primers within the assay. To quantify the absolute abundance of each unique TCRbeta CDR3 rearrangement, sequence reads were collapsed and filtered. For each sample, productive Simpson clonality was calculated as the square root of Simpson's diversity index across productive rearrangements. TCRdb stores this immuneACCESS table with in-frame sequences only. Part of the clones is absent; in the studies checked, under half of the shortfall reflects unresolved V genes, and no reason is known for the rest. V and J calls plus clone size are reproduced from that table; the DNA served to infer D and trimming. The sample profile shows roughly 350,000 clones; 85% of them were found once. Approximately 3.7% of the sample is taken by the ten largest.

The sequence links TRBV5-1 to TRBJ2-5; the best D guess is TRBD2, with 5 bases matching. Sequencing input: peripheral blood. This clonotype was sampled from a woman between 18 and 29 years old with acute or convalescent COVID-19. CDR3 loop: CASSLSVGDQETQYF. In nucleotide form, the sequence is TGCGCCAGCAGCTTGTCCGTGGGAGATCAAGAGACCCAGTACTTC.